This T cell receptor beta chain was recorded in a study of blood T cell repertoires in COVID-19. For the study at large: The study drew acute and convalescent COVID-19 samples from the United States, Italy and Spain. Sources were T cells, B-cell-depleted T cells, or PBMCs; the material itself was cDNA or gDNA.

Authors' analysis steps: Nucleated cell number was recorded as an estimate derived from reference gene primer amplification. Some clones are missing from TCRdb's copy, which holds only in-frame ones; the method was immunoSEQ multiplex PCR. Clonal size and the V and J genes are those of that table, whereas D and trimming came from the DNA. The sample records just under 300,000 clones, around 87% being singletons. CDR3 length: 13 amino acids. V dropped 1 base and J dropped 2 bases, with 5 bases sitting between them. This receptor was taken from a man between 65 and 80 years old with acute or convalescent COVID-19. J is TRBJ2-5 and V is TRBV12-3 or TRBV12-4; no reliable D call. The specimen sequenced was peripheral blood. DNA for the CDR3: TGTGCCAGCAGTTTAGTGTATCAAGAGACCCAGTACTTC. Translated: CASSLVYQETQYF.